Listed below are T cell receptor beta chains from one sample, sequenced in a study of T cells in localized non-small cell lung cancer. Method: immunoSEQ multiplex PCR; TCRdb's copy keeps in-frame clones and lacks some. Altogether about 77,000 clones are present, approximately 90% being singletons, with the ten largest covering under 25%. The material was peripheral blood, obtained before any cancer treatment. These receptors came from a woman between 40 and 69 years old with stage I squamous cell lung carcinoma. The CDR3 runs from the conserved cysteine through the conserved F or W. A D gene is named only where the DNA matches it firmly. Clone size is not always given. Where it is, it says once, few, many or a class for expanded clones.

>TRBD2|TRBJ2-1|TRBV5-1|15|once
CASSLLLAGGNEQFF
TGCGCCAGCAGCTTGTTACTAGCGGGGGGCAATGAGCAGTTCTTC
>NA|TRBJ1-2|TRBV9|16|NA
CASSVLFWDGEDGYTF
TGTGCCAGCAGCGTATTATTTTGGGACGGCGAGGACGGCTACACCTTC
>NA|TRBJ1-3|TRBV18|16|NA
CASSPAASRAGNTIYF
TGTGCCAGCTCACCTGCGGCTAGTCGGGCTGGAAACACCATATATTTT
>TRBD1|TRBJ1-6|TRBV2|16|few
CASSDTGGSGNSPLHF
TGTGCCAGCAGTGATACAGGGGGCTCGGGGAATTCACCCCTCCACTTT
>NA|TRBJ1-4|TRBV15|14|NA
CATSRAISGEKLFF
TGTGCCACCAGCAGAGCCATCTCAGGTGAAAAACTGTTTTTT
>TRBD1|TRBJ2-1|TRBV5-1|15|NA
CASSFGQGASNEQFF
TGCGCCAGCAGCTTCGGACAGGGGGCTTCCAATGAGCAGTTCTTC
>NA|TRBJ1-2|TRBV5-1|15|NA
CASSDAGTTNYGYTF
TGCGCCAGCAGCGATGCCGGGACAACTAACTATGGCTACACCTTC
>TRBD1|TRBJ2-3|TRBV9|16|NA
CASSVRTGIGTDTQYF
TGTGCCAGCAGCGTGAGGACAGGGATTGGTACAGATACGCAGTATTTT
>NA|TRBJ2-5|TRBV7-3|13|NA
CASSLVGGETQYF
TGTGCCAGCAGCTTGGTTGGCGGGGAGACCCAGTACTTC
>NA|TRBJ1-2|TRBV30|14|NA
CAWIGGLGDYGYTF
TGTGCCTGGATCGGAGGCCTCGGGGACTATGGCTACACCTTC
>TRBD1|TRBJ1-1|TRBV13|14|NA
CASSRRDRGRGAFF
TGTGCCAGCAGCCGGAGGGACAGGGGGCGAGGGGCTTTCTTT
>NA|TRBJ2-1|TRBV5-1|12|NA
CASSSGGGEQFF
TGCGCCAGCAGCTCCGGGGGAGGTGAGCAGTTCTTC
>NA|TRBJ2-7|TRBV29-1|12|NA
CSVESEGLEQYF
TGCAGCGTTGAATCCGAGGGCCTAGAGCAGTACTTC
>NA|TRBJ1-6|TRBV14|16|NA
CASSPWGSSYNSPLHF
TGTGCCAGCAGCCCCTGGGGGAGCTCCTATAATTCACCCCTCCACTTT
>NA|TRBJ1-1|TRBV11-3|14|NA
CASSLQGENTEAFF
TGTGCCAGCAGCTTACAGGGAGAGAACACTGAAGCTTTCTTT
>NA|TRBJ1-1|TRBV2|11|NA
CASSRNTEAFF
TGTGCCAGCAGCCGTAACACTGAAGCTTTCTTT